The 24 T cell receptor beta chains given below trace back to one sample, sequenced in a study of Ad26.COV2.S vaccination and SARS-CoV-2 variants. The treatment: 15 to 20 received Ad26.COV2.S at low or high dose, single or two shots; about 5 received placebo; per-sample allocation not given. Sampling happened 63 days after the first vaccine or placebo injection. Assay used: immunoSEQ multiplex PCR; TCRdb lists only in-frame clones, some missing. In the table there are 430,000 or so clones, roughly 89% of which are singletons. The source was peripheral blood, collected in a trial of Ad26.COV2.S vaccine versus placebo. The receptor set was obtained from a person between 18 and 65 years old who received the Ad26.COV2.S COVID-19 vaccine or a placebo.

This clone was observed a few times. This chain uses TRBV6-5 with TRBJ1-6; 7 bases align to TRBD1. Per germline, CDR1 MNHEY and CDR2 SVGAGI. Germline trimming cut 6 bases from V and 7 bases from J; bases unmatched to any gene: 6. The CDR3 extends over 14 amino acids. The CDR3, as DNA: TGTGCCAGCAGGACGACAGGGTGGAATTCACCCCTCCACTTT. It specifies CASRTTGWNSPLHF.

This chain uses TRBV3-1 (or the pseudogene TRBV3-2) with TRBJ2-4, with D perhaps TRBD1 (6 bases). V was trimmed by 4 bases and J by 0 bases, leaving 10 bases between them. This CDR3 has 15 residues. Germline CDR1 LGHDT, CDR2 YNNKEL (reference sequence). This CDR3 is CASSPRTVAKNIQYF. In nucleotides, the CDR3 is TGTGCCAGCAGCCCTCGGACAGTAGCCAAAAACATTCAGTACTTC.

This clone was picked up a small number of times. The V and J genes are TRBV5-1 and TRBJ2-5; D is uncertain. Germline CDR1 reads SGHRS; CDR2 reads YFSETQ. The V end lost 1 base, the J end lost 5 bases, and 9 bases lay between the germline ends. This CDR3 has 13 amino acids. Here the CDR3 reads CASSLSLRETQYF. CDR3 coding DNA: TGCGCCAGCAGCTTGAGTCTAAGGGAGACCCAGTACTTC.

The V call is TRBV25-1, the J call TRBJ2-7, with a weak D call TRBD1 (5 bases). Germline V gene data show CDR1 as MGHDK and CDR2 as SYGVNS. Between the trimmed V and J ends, which lost 1 base and 5 bases, there was a span of 18 bases. The CDR3 spans 16 residues. CDR3: CASSESILGVSHEQYF. CDR3 coding DNA: TGTGCCAGCAGTGAATCCATTCTAGGGGTTTCACACGAGCAGTACTTC.

The V and J genes are TRBV18 and TRBJ2-1; the match to TRBD1 covers 9 bases. V trimming: 4 bases; J trimming: 7 bases; junction bases outside the gene matches: 8. Germline assignment: CDR1 KGHSH and CDR2 LQKENI. CDR3 size: 15 residues. Here the CDR3 DNA reads TGTGCCAGCTCACTTCCTTGGACAGGGGCAAATGAGCAGTTCTTC. It codes for CASSLPWTGANEQFF.

With regard to this clone: Additional DNA sequences in this sample encode the identical CDR3. The genes are TRBV18 and TRBJ2-7; no clear D. V was pared by 2 bases and J by 0 bases, with 2 bases between. The CDR3 is made up of 12 amino acids. The germline V gene has CDR1 KGHSH and CDR2 LQKENI. CDR3 nucleotide sequence: TGTGCCAGCTCACCATCCTCCTACGAGCAGTACGTC. It yields the protein CASSPSSYEQYV.

The chain combines TRBV3-1 (or the pseudogene TRBV3-2) with TRBJ2-1, with D perhaps being TRBD1 or TRBD2 (5 bases each). With 3 bases removed from V and 9 bases from J, the gap between germline ends came to 15 bases. The germline V gene has CDR1 LGHDT and CDR2 YNNKEL (reference sequence). CDR3 length: 14 residues. The CDR3 spells CASSHWGPQGEQFF. The DNA of the CDR3 is TGTGCCAGCAGCCACTGGGGACCCCAGGGTGAGCAGTTCTTC.

CDR3 in DNA: TGTGCCAGCAGCTTAGCGGGGATCGAGCAGTTCTTC. Translation: CASSLAGIEQFF. This chain uses TRBV11-2 with TRBJ2-1; weak D call: TRBD2 (5 bases). This CDR3 spans 12 amino acids. V lost 1 base, J lost 10 bases, and 8 bases lay in between. Germline CDR1 SGHAT, CDR2 FQNNGV.

This sequence joins TRBV7-2 and TRBJ2-2, with 7 bases that match TRBD2. The germline V gene encodes CDR1 SGHTA and CDR2 FQGNSA. This CDR3 region has 15 residues. V gave up 5 bases and J gave up 1 base; unmatched junction bases: 4. CDR3 region: CASSPERGNTGELFF. The DNA for the CDR3 is TGTGCCAGCAGCCCTGAGCGGGGGAACACCGGGGAGCTGTTTTTT. The complete variable domain, with remaining parts taken from reference TRBV7-2 and TRBJ2-2, reads GAGVSQSPSNKVTEKGKDVELRCDPISGHTALYWYRQSLGQGLEFLIYFQGNSAPDKSGLPSDRFSAERTGGSVSTLTIQRTQQEDSAVYLCASSPERGNTGELFFGEGSRLTVL.

This chain uses TRBV6-1 with TRBJ2-7; possibly TRBD1 or TRBD2 for D (5 bases each). The V end lost 3 bases, the J end lost 1 base, and 10 bases lay between the germline ends. The CDR3 loop spans 14 amino acids. Germline loops: CDR1 MNHNS, CDR2 SASEGT. CDR3 sequence (DNA): TGTGCCAGCAGTGATGGGGGTTCATCCTACGAGCAGTACGTC. It specifies CASSDGGSSYEQYV.

The V call is TRBV13, the J call TRBJ2-3; unclear D gene. Germline assignment: CDR1 PRHDT and CDR2 FYEKMQ (reference sequence). The CDR3 has 14 amino acids. The V and J ends lost 2 bases and 1 base respectively, with 7 bases between them. In nucleotides, the CDR3 is TGTGCCAGCAGCTTACTGTACGGCACAGATACGCAGTATTTT. Amino acids: CASSLLYGTDTQYF.

The chain has TRBV7-3 and TRBJ2-1, with TRBD2 matching over 8 bases. CDR1 SGHTA and CDR2 FQGTGA come from the germline V gene. The CDR3 sequence is 13 residues long. V was pared by 5 bases and J by 5 bases, with 2 bases of the junction left unmatched. The CDR3 protein is CASSDSGDNEQFF. The CDR3 nucleotides are TGTGCCAGCAGCGATAGCGGGGACAATGAGCAGTTCTTC.

The V call is TRBV20-1, the J call TRBJ2-1; 9 bases are shared with TRBD2. Germline-derived CDR1 and CDR2 are DFQATT and SNEGSKA (reference sequence). CDR3 size: 16 residues. V shed 3 bases and J 3 bases; nucleotides not matched to a gene: 9. Written as DNA, the CDR3 is TGCAGTGCTAGTGGGGTCCTAGCGGGGTTCTACAATGAGCAGTTCTTC. Amino acid sequence: CSASGVLAGFYNEQFF.

V gene TRBV24-1 combines with J gene TRBJ2-3, with TRBD2 as a possible D gene (7 bases). This CDR3 spans 18 amino acids. The V gene lost 3 bases and the J gene lost 0 bases, with 18 bases spanning the gap. Germline CDR1 is KGHDR and CDR2 is SFDVKD. The CDR3 DNA reads TGTGCCACCAGTGATCCCGATCCCCGGGGGGCTAGCACAGATACGCAGTATTTT. Translation: CATSDPDPRGASTDTQYF.

This clone has just one count. This chain uses TRBV19 with TRBJ1-5; a weak D match, TRBD1 (5 bases). Germline V gene sequence: CDR1 LNHDA, CDR2 SQIVND (reference sequence). The CDR3 runs to 19 residues. V was clipped by 5 bases and J by 1 base, with 24 bases between them. CDR3 protein: CASSVGPFRRGPSNQPQHF. Written as DNA, the CDR3 is TGTGCCAGTAGTGTCGGACCCTTTAGGAGGGGCCCAAGCAATCAGCCCCAGCATTTT.

The chain is built from TRBV7-2 and TRBJ1-2; TRBD1 aligns across 7 bases. Germline-derived CDR1 and CDR2 are SGHTA and FQGNSA. The CDR3 has 12 amino acids. With V trimmed by 5 bases and J by 8 bases, 5 bases remained unmatched. The CDR3 is CASSPGGGGYTF. The DNA for the CDR3 is TGTGCCAGCAGCCCAGGGGGGGGCGGCTACACCTTC.

V gene TRBV2 combines with J gene TRBJ2-2; D may correspond to TRBD1 or TRBD2 (6 bases each). With 8 bases removed from V and 6 bases from J, the gap between germline ends came to 16 bases. The CDR3 sequence is 14 residues long. The germline gives CDR1 SNHLY, CDR2 FYNNEI. This CDR3 reads CASGGRARSGELFF. As DNA, the CDR3 is TGTGCCAGCGGGGGGCGGGCGAGGTCCGGGGAGCTGTTTTTT. The whole variable domain, remainder taken from reference TRBV2 and TRBJ2-2, is EPEVTQTPSHQVTQMGQEVILRCVPISNHLYFYWYRQILGQKVEFLVSFYNNEISEKSEIFDDQFSVERPDGSNFTLKIRSTKLEDSAMYFCASGGRARSGELFFGEGSRLTVL.

This chain uses TRBV7-2 with TRBJ2-7; D remains ambiguous. The CDR3 spans 11 residues. The V end lost 6 bases, the J end lost 0 bases, and 3 bases lay between the germline ends. Germline V gives CDR1 SGHTA, CDR2 FQGNSA. Here the CDR3 reads CASRISYEQYF. DNA of the CDR3: TGTGCCAGCAGGATCTCCTACGAGCAGTACTTC.

The chain employs TRBV30 and TRBJ1-2; D might be TRBD1 (6 bases). This CDR3 has 17 amino acids. The germline V and J ends were trimmed by 3 bases and 1 base, with 21 bases remaining between them. The germline CDR1 and CDR2 sequences are GTSNPN and SVGIG (reference sequence). CDR3 nucleotides: TGTGCCTGGAGCTCCATGACCACAGGGTCCCTTAACTATGGCTACACCTTC. Its protein product is CAWSSMTTGSLNYGYTF.

This clone was observed a few times. The chain couples TRBV2 to TRBJ2-1; TRBD2 matches at 7 bases. V was pared by 3 bases and J by 7 bases, with 9 bases of the junction left unmatched. Per the germline V gene, CDR1 is SNHLY and CDR2 is FYNNEI. The CDR3 contains 15 residues. The CDR3 DNA reads as TGTGCCAGCAGTGACCCTAGCGGCTGGAAAAATGAGCAGTTCTTC. Translation gives CASSDPSGWKNEQFF.

The rearrangement links TRBV15 to TRBJ2-7, with 8 positions matching TRBD1. This CDR3 has 15 amino acids. In germline, CDR1 is LNHNV, CDR2 YYDKDF (reference sequence). V lost 5 bases, J lost 0 bases, and 6 bases stayed unmatched. The CDR3 region has the DNA TGTGCCACCAGCGTCCGGACAGGGAGCTCCTACGAGCAGTACTTC. This encodes CATSVRTGSSYEQYF. The entire variable domain, with the rest obtained from reference TRBV15 and TRBJ2-7, is as follows: DAMVIQNPRYQVTQFGKPVTLSCSQTLNHNVMYWYQQKSSQAPKLLFHYYDKDFNNEADTPDNFQSRRPNTSFCFLDIRSPGLGDTAMYLCATSVRTGSSYEQYFGPGTRLTVT.

This sequence joins TRBV28 and TRBJ2-7; D tentatively fits TRBD1 or TRBD2 (6 bases each). The CDR3 has 16 amino acids. V lost 4 bases and J 2 bases, leaving 18 bases between the germline ends. Germline loops: CDR1 MDHEN, CDR2 SYDVKM. CDR3 DNA sequence: TGTGCCAGCAGTTCCCCGACCGGAGGGACAACCTACGAGCAGTACTTC. Translation gives CASSSPTGGTTYEQYF.

The V gene is TRBV7-3, the J gene TRBJ2-1; TRBD1 might be the D (5 bases). This CDR3 is 15 amino acids long. Germline V gene lookup returns CDR1 SGHTA and CDR2 FQGTGA. Trimming stripped 5 bases from V and 5 bases from J, with 16 bases between. CDR3 DNA sequence: TGTGCCAGCAGCCCAGGTGGGGCGCCCAACAATGAGCAGTTCTTC. Its translation: CASSPGGAPNNEQFF.

This clone has only one observation. The rearrangement uses TRBV5-1 and TRBJ2-5; 8 bases map to TRBD1. The junction had 1 base not matched to a gene; V was cut back by 4 bases and J by 2 bases. Germline V lookup: CDR1 SGHRS, CDR2 YFSETQ. The CDR3 totals 13 residues. CDR3 loop: CASSGTGQETQYF. The DNA of the CDR3 is TGCGCCAGCAGCGGGACAGGTCAAGAGACCCAGTACTTC.